A single sample is the source of the 5 T cell receptor beta chains below, sequenced in a study of T cell clonality in common variable immunodeficiency. Method: immunoSEQ multiplex PCR; TCRdb's copy keeps in-frame clones and lacks some. This sample comprises around 45,000 clones, none seen once only. The specimen sequenced was peripheral blood mononuclear cells. The receptors were sampled from a person aged 18 to 75 in good health.

Turning to this clone: The read ends 3 residues before the CDR3 terminus; that terminus is restored from the germline J gene. The V and J genes are TRBV20-1 and TRBJ2-1, with 9 bases aligning to TRBD2. V lost 4 bases and J lost 4; bases outside the gene matches: 17. The CDR3 has 18 residues. Germline CDR1 is DFQATT and CDR2 is SNEGSKA (reference sequence). The CDR3 loop reads CSAMSTRGGFNPYNEQFF. The CDR3 DNA, read in part, is TGCAGTGCTATGAGTACGCGGGGGGGATTCAACCCTTACAATGAG.

The table lists this clone with a few counts. The CDR3 goes on 3 residues after the read ends, and that part is filled in from the germline J gene. The J gene is TRBJ2-3, the V gene TRBV7-2; 12 positions agree with TRBD2. After removal of 6 bases from V and 8 bases from J, the junction contained 9 bases not matched to a gene. The CDR3 has 15 residues. Germline values: CDR1 SGHTA, CDR2 FQGNSA. The DNA read from the CDR3 is TGTGCCAGCAGGGCGCTAGCGGGGGGGAGGGGTACG. Residues: CASRALAGGRGT. The full CDR3 protein reads CASRALAGGRGTQYF.

Ten or more counts support this clone. The read stops 3 residues short of the end of the CDR3; the missing end is completed from the germline J gene. The V gene is TRBV30, the J gene TRBJ1-5; D possibly corresponds to TRBD1 (5 bases). V was pared by 1 base and J by 9 bases, with 13 bases between. The CDR3 has 13 amino acids. The germline V gene has CDR1 GTSNPN and CDR2 SVGIG (reference sequence). The sequenced CDR3 bases are TGTGCCTGGAGTGACAGAGTTGACAGGCCC. Encoded protein: CAWSDRVDRP. From start to end, the CDR3 is CAWSDRVDRPQHF. The variable domain in full, completed from reference TRBV30 and TRBJ1-5, reads SQTIHQWPATLVQPVGSPLSLECTVEGTSNPNLYWYRQAAGRGLQLLFYSVGIGQISSEVPQNLSASRPQDRQFILSSKKLLLSDSGFYLCAWSDRVDRPQHFGDGTRLSIL.

This clone was seen at least ten times. The read ends 3 residues early relative to the CDR3; the germline J gene fills the gap. This rearrangement joins TRBV20-1 to TRBJ2-1; no clear D. Germline assignment: CDR1 DFQATT and CDR2 SNEGSKA (reference sequence). Trimming removed 1 base from V and 8 bases from J, with 15 bases in between. This CDR3 region has 14 residues. The CDR3 DNA, read in part, is TGCAGTGCTAGAGCCTTTGTCCCTCTAGATGAG. It is translated as CSARAFVPLDE. In full, the CDR3 is CSARAFVPLDEQFF.

This clone appeared many times. The CDR3 goes on 3 residues after the read ends, and that part is filled in from the germline J gene. The chain carries TRBV19 and TRBJ2-6, with TRBD1 identical over 8 bases. V lost 7 bases and J lost 6; bases outside the gene matches: 5. The CDR3 is 14 residues long. Germline loops: CDR1 LNHDA, CDR2 SQIVND (reference sequence). CDR3 in amino acids: CASKSQGAANVLTF. The covered CDR3 bases are TGTGCCAGTAAGAGTCAGGGGGCGGCCAACGTC. Filled out from reference TRBV19 and TRBJ2-6, the complete variable domain reads DGGITQSPKYLFRKEGQNVTLSCEQNLNHDAMYWYRQDPGQGLRLIYYSQIVNDFQKGDIAEGYSVSREKKESFPLTVTSAQKNPTAFYLCASKSQGAANVLTFGAGSRLTVL.